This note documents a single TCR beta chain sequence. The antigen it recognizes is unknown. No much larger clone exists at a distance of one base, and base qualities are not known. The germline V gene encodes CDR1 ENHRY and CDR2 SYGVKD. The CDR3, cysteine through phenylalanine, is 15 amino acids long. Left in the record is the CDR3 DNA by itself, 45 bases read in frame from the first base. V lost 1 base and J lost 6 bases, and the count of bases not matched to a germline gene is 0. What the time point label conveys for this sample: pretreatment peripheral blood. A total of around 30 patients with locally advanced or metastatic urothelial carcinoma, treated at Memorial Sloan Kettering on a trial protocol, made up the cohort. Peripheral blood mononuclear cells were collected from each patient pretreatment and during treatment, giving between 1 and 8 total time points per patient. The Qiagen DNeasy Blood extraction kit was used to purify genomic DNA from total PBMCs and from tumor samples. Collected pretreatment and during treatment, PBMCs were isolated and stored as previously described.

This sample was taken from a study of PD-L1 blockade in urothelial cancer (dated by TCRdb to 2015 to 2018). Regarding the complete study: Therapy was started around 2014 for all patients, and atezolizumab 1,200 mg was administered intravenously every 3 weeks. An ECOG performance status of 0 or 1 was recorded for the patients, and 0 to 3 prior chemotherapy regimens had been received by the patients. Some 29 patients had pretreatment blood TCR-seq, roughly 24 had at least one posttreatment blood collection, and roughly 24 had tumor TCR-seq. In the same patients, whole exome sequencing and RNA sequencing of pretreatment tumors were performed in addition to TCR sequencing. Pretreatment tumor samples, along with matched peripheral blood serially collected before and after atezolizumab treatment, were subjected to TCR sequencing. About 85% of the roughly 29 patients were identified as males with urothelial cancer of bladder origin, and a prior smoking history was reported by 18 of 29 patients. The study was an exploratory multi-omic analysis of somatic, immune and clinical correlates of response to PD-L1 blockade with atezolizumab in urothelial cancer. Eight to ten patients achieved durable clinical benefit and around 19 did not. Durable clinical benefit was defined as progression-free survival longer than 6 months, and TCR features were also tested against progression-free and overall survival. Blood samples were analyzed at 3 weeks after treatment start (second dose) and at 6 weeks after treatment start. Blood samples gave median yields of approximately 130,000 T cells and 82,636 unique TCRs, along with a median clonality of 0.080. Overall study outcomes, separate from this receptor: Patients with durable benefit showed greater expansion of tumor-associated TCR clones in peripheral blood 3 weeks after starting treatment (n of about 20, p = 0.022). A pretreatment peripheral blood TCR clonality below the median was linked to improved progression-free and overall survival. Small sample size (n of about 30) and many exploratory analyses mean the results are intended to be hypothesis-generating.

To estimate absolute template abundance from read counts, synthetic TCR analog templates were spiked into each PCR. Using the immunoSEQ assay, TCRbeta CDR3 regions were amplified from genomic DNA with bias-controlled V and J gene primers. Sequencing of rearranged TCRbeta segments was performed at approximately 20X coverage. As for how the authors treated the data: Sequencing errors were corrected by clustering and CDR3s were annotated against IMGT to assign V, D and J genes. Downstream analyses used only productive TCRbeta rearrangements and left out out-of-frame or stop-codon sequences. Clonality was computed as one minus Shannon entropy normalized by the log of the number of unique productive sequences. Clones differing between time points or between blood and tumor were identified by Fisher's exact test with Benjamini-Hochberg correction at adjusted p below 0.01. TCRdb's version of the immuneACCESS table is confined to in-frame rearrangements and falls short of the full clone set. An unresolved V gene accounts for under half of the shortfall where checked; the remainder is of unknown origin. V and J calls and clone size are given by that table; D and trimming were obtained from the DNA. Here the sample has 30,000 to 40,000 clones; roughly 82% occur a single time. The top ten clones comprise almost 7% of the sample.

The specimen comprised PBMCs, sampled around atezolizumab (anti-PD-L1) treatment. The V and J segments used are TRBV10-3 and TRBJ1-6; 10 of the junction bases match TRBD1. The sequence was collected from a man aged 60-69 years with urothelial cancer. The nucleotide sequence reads TGTGCCATCAGTGAGTGGACAGGGGGTAATTCACCCCTCCACTTT. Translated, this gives CAISEWTGGNSPLHF.